Below are 11 T cell receptor beta chains sequenced from a single sample in a study of blood T cell repertoires in COVID-19. Some clones are missing from TCRdb's copy, which holds only in-frame ones; the method was immunoSEQ multiplex PCR. The table includes some 80,000 clones, about four fifths detected once. Sequencing used peripheral blood. These receptors were obtained from a human donor in a cohort sampled during active COVID-19.

The rearrangement joins TRBV5-6 to TRBJ2-3, with D perhaps TRBD1 (6 bases). Germline CDR1 reads SGHDT; CDR2 reads YYEEEE. Trimming left V 1 base short and J 2 bases short, with 11 bases between. The length of the CDR3 is 15 residues. The CDR3 DNA sequence: TGTGCCAGCAGCTTGTGGCGGACAGCCACAGATACGCAGTATTTT. This translates into CASSLWRTATDTQYF. Combining the CDR3 with reference TRBV5-6 and TRBJ2-3 gives the whole variable domain DAGVTQSPTHLIKTRGQQVTLRCSPKSGHDTVSWYQQALGQGPQFIFQYYEEEERQRGNFPDRFSGHQFPNYSSELNVNALLLGDSALYLCASSLWRTATDTQYFGPGTRLTVL.

This chain joins TRBV29-1 and TRBJ1-5; weak D call: TRBD1 (5 bases). Germline CDR1 and CDR2: SQVTM and ANQGSEA. V was shortened by 6 bases and J by 2 bases, with 11 bases between the two germline ends. CDR3 length: 13 amino acids. CDR3: CSVAGGGNQPQHF. Here the CDR3 DNA reads TGCAGCGTGGCGGGAGGGGGCAATCAGCCCCAGCATTTT. Filled out from reference TRBV29-1 and TRBJ1-5, the complete variable domain reads SAVISQKPSRDICQRGTSLTIQCQVDSQVTMMFWYRQQPGQSLTLIATANQGSEATYESGFVIDKFPISRPNLTFSTLTVSNMSPEDSSIYLCSVAGGGNQPQHFGDGTRLSIL.

The rearrangement uses TRBV3-1 (or the pseudogene TRBV3-2) and TRBJ1-1; 9 nucleotides align to TRBD1. The junction had 4 bases not matched to a gene; V was cut back by 4 bases and J by 1 base. Germline loops: CDR1 LGHDT, CDR2 YNNKEL (reference sequence). The length of the CDR3 is 15 residues. CDR3 nucleotides: TGTGCCAGCAGCCGGACAGGGGCCTCGAACACTGAAGCTTTCTTT. The encoded protein is CASSRTGASNTEAFF.

The chain joins TRBV15 to TRBJ2-3, with 9 bases aligning to TRBD1. Losses at the gene ends were 2 bases for V and 3 bases for J; bases not matched to a gene: 6. The length of the CDR3 is 16 residues. CDR1 LNHNV and CDR2 YYDKDF come from the germline V gene (reference sequence). The DNA for the CDR3 is TGTGCCACCAGCAGAAGGACAGGGGTATTAACAGATACGCAGTATTTT. Translation gives CATSRRTGVLTDTQYF.

The rearrangement joins TRBV3-1 (or the pseudogene TRBV3-2) to TRBJ2-3, with 10 bases identical to TRBD2. Germline V gene lookup returns CDR1 LGHDT and CDR2 YNNKEL (reference sequence). The CDR3 is 16 residues long. With V trimmed by 4 bases and J by 5 bases, 9 bases remained unmatched. The DNA for the CDR3 is TGTGCCAGCAGCCCCAGAGGTCCTAGCGGGGGAGATACGCAGTATTTT. Translation: CASSPRGPSGGDTQYF.

This sequence joins TRBV10-3 and TRBJ1-2; unclear D gene. The V gene lost 8 bases and the J gene lost 4 bases, with 8 bases spanning the gap. The length of the CDR3 is 11 residues. CDR1 and CDR2 from the germline V gene are ENHRY and SYGVKD. The CDR3 sequence is CAIGRSYGYTF. DNA for the CDR3: TGTGCCATCGGGAGGAGCTATGGCTACACCTTC.

The V and J genes are TRBV18 and TRBJ2-3, with a possible D match to TRBD1 (6 bases). In germline, CDR1 is KGHSH, CDR2 LQKENI. The CDR3 loop spans 14 amino acids. V was cut by 4 bases and J by 3 bases, with 11 bases left in between. The CDR3 loop is CASSLSQGTDTQYF. The CDR3 bases are TGTGCCAGCTCACTTAGCCAGGGGACAGATACGCAGTATTTT. Drawing the rest from reference TRBV18 and TRBJ2-3, the complete variable domain is NAGVMQNPRHLVRRRGQEARLRCSPMKGHSHVYWYRQLPEEGLKFMVYLQKENIIDESGMPKERFSAEFPKEGPSILRIQQVVRGDSAAYFCASSLSQGTDTQYFGPGTRLTVL.

V and J are TRBV27 and TRBJ1-1; D remains unclear. The germline CDR1 and CDR2 sequences are MNHEY and SMNVEV (reference sequence). The CDR3 runs to 14 residues. The V end lost 5 bases, the J end lost 1 base, and 11 bases lay between the germline ends. The CDR3 is CASSLRSWNTEAFF. In DNA form, the CDR3 reads TGTGCCAGCAGTCTAAGGAGTTGGAACACTGAAGCTTTCTTT.

The V call is TRBV7-9, the J call TRBJ2-4; maybe TRBD1 (6 bases). Germline CDR1 and CDR2: SEHNR and FQNEAQ (reference sequence). With 3 bases removed from V and 5 bases from J, the gap between germline ends came to 8 bases. CDR3 length equals 13 residues. The CDR3 loop is CASSLGAQNIQYF. Here the CDR3 DNA reads TGTGCCAGCAGCTTGGGGGCCCAAAACATTCAGTACTTC.

J is TRBJ1-6 and V is TRBV9; D perhaps matches TRBD1 (5 bases). The CDR3 is 16 amino acids. In germline, CDR1 is SGDLS, CDR2 YYNGEE. V shed 4 bases and J shed 6 bases, with 17 bases lying between them. DNA for the CDR3: TGTGCCAGCAGCCCTGTCCCCTGGCAGGGTAATTCACCCCTCCACTTT. Translated, it gives CASSPVPWQGNSPLHF.

V usage is TRBV7-2 and J usage is TRBJ1-2; 7 nucleotides line up with TRBD1. Germline V lookup: CDR1 SGHTA, CDR2 FQGNSA. Trimming cost V 1 base and J 5 bases; bases outside gene matches: 7. CDR3 length: 15 residues. The CDR3 nucleotides are TGTGCCAGCAGCTTAGATCCTACAGGGGCATATGGCTACACCTTC. It yields the protein CASSLDPTGAYGYTF.